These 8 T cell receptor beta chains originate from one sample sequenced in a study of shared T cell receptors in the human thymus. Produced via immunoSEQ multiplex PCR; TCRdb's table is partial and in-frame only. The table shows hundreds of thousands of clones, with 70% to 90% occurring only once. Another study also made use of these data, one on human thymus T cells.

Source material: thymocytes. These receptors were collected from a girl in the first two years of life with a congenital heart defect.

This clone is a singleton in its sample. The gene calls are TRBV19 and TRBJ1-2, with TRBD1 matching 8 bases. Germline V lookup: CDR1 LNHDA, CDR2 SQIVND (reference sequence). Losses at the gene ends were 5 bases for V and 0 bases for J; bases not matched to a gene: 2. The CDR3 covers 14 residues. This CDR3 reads CASSSDRANYGYTF. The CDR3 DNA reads TGTGCCAGTAGTTCGGACAGGGCTAACTATGGCTACACCTTC.

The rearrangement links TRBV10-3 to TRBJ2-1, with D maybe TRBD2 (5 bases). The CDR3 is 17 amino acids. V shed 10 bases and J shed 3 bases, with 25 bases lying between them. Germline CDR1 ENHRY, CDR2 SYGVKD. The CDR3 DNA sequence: TGTGCCACCCAAAAAGAAGGACGTCGAGAGGGCTACAATGAGCAGTTCTTC. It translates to CATQKEGRREGYNEQFF.

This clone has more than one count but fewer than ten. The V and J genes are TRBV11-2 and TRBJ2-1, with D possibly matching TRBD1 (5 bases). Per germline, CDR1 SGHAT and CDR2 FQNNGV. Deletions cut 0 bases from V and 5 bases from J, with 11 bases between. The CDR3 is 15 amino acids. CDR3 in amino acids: CASSLDRGVNNEQFF. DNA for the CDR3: TGTGCCAGCAGCTTAGATAGGGGCGTAAACAATGAGCAGTTCTTC.

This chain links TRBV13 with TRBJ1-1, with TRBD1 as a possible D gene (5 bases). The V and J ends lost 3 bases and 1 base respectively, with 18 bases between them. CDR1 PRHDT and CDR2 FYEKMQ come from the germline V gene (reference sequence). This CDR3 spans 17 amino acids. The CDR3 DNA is TGTGCCAGCAGCTTCCCGAGCAGGGAGGAGCCGAACACTGAAGCTTTCTTT. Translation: CASSFPSREEPNTEAFF.

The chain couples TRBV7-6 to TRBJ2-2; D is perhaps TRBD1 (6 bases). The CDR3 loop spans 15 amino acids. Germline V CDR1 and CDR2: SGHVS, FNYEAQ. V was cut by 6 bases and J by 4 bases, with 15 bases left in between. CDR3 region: CASRDPGQSTGELFF. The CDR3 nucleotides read TGTGCCAGCAGAGACCCTGGACAGTCCACCGGGGAGCTGTTTTTT. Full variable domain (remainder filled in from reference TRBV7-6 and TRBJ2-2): GAGVSQSPRYKVTKRGQDVALRCDPISGHVSLYWYRQALGQGPEFLTYFNYEAQQDKSGLPNDRFSAERPEGSISTLTIQRTEQRDSAMYRCASRDPGQSTGELFFGEGSRLTVL.

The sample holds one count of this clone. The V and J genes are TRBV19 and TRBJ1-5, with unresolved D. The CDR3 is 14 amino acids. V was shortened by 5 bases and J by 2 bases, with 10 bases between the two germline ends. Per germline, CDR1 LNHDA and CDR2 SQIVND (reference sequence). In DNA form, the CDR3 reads TGTGCCAGTAGTTCCCAGGAGGGCAATCAGCCCCAGCATTTT. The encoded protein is CASSSQEGNQPQHF.

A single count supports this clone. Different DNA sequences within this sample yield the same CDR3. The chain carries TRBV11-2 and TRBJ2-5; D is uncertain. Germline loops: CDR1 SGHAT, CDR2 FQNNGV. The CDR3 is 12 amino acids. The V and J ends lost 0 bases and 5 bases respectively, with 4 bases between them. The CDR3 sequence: CASSLDRETQYF. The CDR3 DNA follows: TGTGCCAGCAGCTTAGACAGGGAGACCCAGTACTTC.

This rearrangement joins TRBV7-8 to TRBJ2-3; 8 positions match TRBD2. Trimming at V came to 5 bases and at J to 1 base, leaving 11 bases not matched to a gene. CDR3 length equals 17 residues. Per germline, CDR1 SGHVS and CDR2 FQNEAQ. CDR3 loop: CASSLLVLRGGTDTQYF. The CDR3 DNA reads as TGTGCCAGCAGCCTCCTTGTACTGCGGGGGGGCACAGATACGCAGTATTTT.